This T cell receptor beta chain emerged from a study of a mutant IDH1 vaccine in newly diagnosed glioma. The overall study: The initiation of vaccination occurred 4-6 weeks after radiotherapy alone, or with temozolomide cycles. Pretreatment consisted of radiotherapy, temozolomide, or both, with most receiving both.

The sample's time point: week 5, during vaccination. The study gave 300 ug of mutant IDH1 20-mer peptide per vaccine dose, with topical imiquimod. The V segment lost 4 bases and the J segment 5 bases; nucleotides outside the gene matches: 14. The CDR3 is 17 residues long. Germline V lookup: CDR1 SGDLS, CDR2 YYNGEE. Sequencing used immunoSEQ multiplex PCR; TCRdb keeps in-frame clones, though not all of them. The data show 25,000 or so clones, more than 65% seen once. As regards this clone: Its target is not known.

The J gene is TRBJ2-5, the V gene TRBV9; TRBD2 matches at 10 bases. The receptor's source is a man aged 35-49 years with glioma. Some clones in this sample may be carry-over from other donors' samples. Sequencing used PBMCs, obtained from a glioma patient whose treatment included an IDH1 peptide vaccine. The CDR3 bases are TGTGCCAGCAGCCCCTCGGTGGGAGCGGGGGGGCTCGAGACCCAGTACTTC. This codes for CASSPSVGAGGLETQYF.